This T cell receptor beta chain was recorded in a study of blood T cell repertoires in COVID-19. The germline V gene encodes CDR1 SGHRS and CDR2 YFSETQ. CDR3 size: 15 residues. V lost 1 base to trimming and J lost 4 bases, with 15 bases between them. Assay: immunoSEQ multiplex PCR; the TCRdb copy retains only in-frame clones and omits some. Of about 160,000 clones in the sample, roughly 81% were seen once. V gene TRBV5-1 combines with J gene TRBJ2-7; D gene ambiguous. The sequenced sample was peripheral blood. The sequence derives from an older woman with COVID-19, enrolled during active disease. CDR3 region: CASSLSPSLMYEQYF. The CDR3 coding sequence is TGCGCCAGCAGCTTGAGTCCGAGCCTCATGTACGAGCAGTACTTC.